Presented here are 24 T cell receptor beta chains from one specimen sequenced in a study of OX40 agonist ivuxolimab in advanced cancers. Using immunoSEQ multiplex PCR, the repertoire was profiled, and TCRdb retains in-frame clones only, with some absent. Among about 55,000 clones listed, approximately 86% were seen once. The sample consisted of CD4+ or CD8+ T cells sorted from blood, taken in a trial of the OX40 agonist ivuxolimab. The receptors here all came from an adult with an advanced solid tumor such as melanoma, head and neck, liver or kidney cancer.

V usage is TRBV7-8 and J usage is TRBJ2-1, with D maybe TRBD2 (5 bases). Germline V CDR1 and CDR2: SGHVS, FQNEAQ. The CDR3 runs 14 residues. The V and J ends lost 9 bases and 7 bases respectively, with 19 bases between them. The CDR3 spells CASRGRGKENEQFF. The CDR3 region has the DNA TGTGCCAGTCGTGGGAGAGGGAAGGAGAATGAGCAGTTCTTC. The full variable domain, rest sourced from reference TRBV7-8 and TRBJ2-1, is GAGVSQSPRYKVAKRGQDVALRCDPISGHVSLFWYQQALGQGPEFLTYFQNEAQLDKSGLPSDRFFAERPEGSVSTLKIQRTQQEDSAVYLCASRGRGKENEQFFGPGTRLTVL.

V usage is TRBV6-1 and J usage is TRBJ1-5; possibly TRBD1 for D (5 bases). Germline CDR1 reads MNHNS; CDR2 reads SASEGT. The CDR3 is 15 residues long. V shed 2 bases and J shed 6 bases, with 14 bases lying between them. As DNA, the CDR3 is TGTGCCAGCAGTGAAAGTCAAGGGGATAGTCAGCCCCAGCATTTT. This gives the protein CASSESQGDSQPQHF.

A few counts support this clone. The chain uses TRBV7-9 and TRBJ1-1; no firm D call. The germline V gene encodes CDR1 SEHNR and CDR2 FQNEAQ (reference sequence). Trimming pared 4 bases from V and 6 bases from J, leaving 12 bases between. The CDR3 contains 13 residues. The CDR3 DNA reads as TGTGCCAGCAGCTCAAGGAGGGAATCTGAAGCTTTCTTT. Translating gives CASSSRRESEAFF.

The V call is TRBV6-1, the J call TRBJ2-7; the match to TRBD2 covers 8 bases. J was trimmed by 3 bases and V by 1 base; bases with no gene match: 5. This CDR3 contains 15 residues. Germline V gene data show CDR1 as MNHNS and CDR2 as SASEGT. CDR3 region: CASSEGSGSFYEQYF. For the CDR3, the DNA is TGTGCCAGCAGTGAAGGCAGCGGGAGCTTCTACGAGCAGTACTTC.

This chain joins TRBV6-5 and TRBJ2-7, with D unresolved. With 2 bases removed from V and 5 bases from J, the gap between germline ends came to 13 bases. The CDR3 runs to 14 residues. The germline gives CDR1 MNHEY, CDR2 SVGAGI. The CDR3 is CASSYQRSRHEQYF. In DNA, the CDR3 is TGTGCCAGCAGTTACCAACGGTCAAGGCACGAGCAGTACTTC.

The chain joins TRBV11-3 to TRBJ2-1; perhaps TRBD1 as D (5 bases). V dropped 1 base and J dropped 4 bases, with 14 bases sitting between them. In germline, CDR1 is SGHNT, CDR2 YENEEA. The CDR3 sequence is 16 residues long. CDR3 DNA sequence: TGTGCCAGCAGCTTAGCCCCAGGGCTACCTTACAATGAGCAGTTCTTC. Amino acid sequence: CASSLAPGLPYNEQFF.

The CDR3 loop is CSVRGPSRTGGGEQYF. CDR3 bases: TGCAGCGTCCGCGGCCCCTCTAGGACAGGGGGTGGCGAGCAGTACTTC. The chain joins TRBV29-1 to TRBJ2-7, with TRBD1 matching 10 bases. The CDR3 contains 16 residues. J was trimmed by 6 bases and V by 6 bases; bases with no gene match: 17. Germline values: CDR1 SQVTM, CDR2 ANQGSEA.

V gene TRBV28 combines with J gene TRBJ2-3, with 11 bases aligning to TRBD2. The germline gives CDR1 MDHEN, CDR2 SYDVKM. V lost 5 bases and J lost 6; bases outside the gene matches: 13. The CDR3 is made up of 17 amino acids. CDR3 protein: CASSPLLIAGGPDTQYF. The DNA of the CDR3 is TGTGCCAGCAGTCCCCTATTGATAGCGGGAGGGCCTGATACGCAGTATTTT.

The chain is built from TRBV19 and TRBJ2-2; D may be TRBD1 (6 bases). Germline CDR1 reads LNHDA; CDR2 reads SQIVND (reference sequence). Trimming left V 7 bases short and J 0 bases short, with 15 bases between. There are 16 residues in the CDR3. DNA for the CDR3: TGTGCCAGTACCTCATATGGGGGCCCGAACACCGGGGAGCTGTTTTTT. Translating gives CASTSYGGPNTGELFF.

This chain links TRBV23-1 with TRBJ2-3; unclear D gene. TRBV23-1 qualifies as an ORF whose function is uncertain. The CDR3 sequence is 15 residues long. V shed 9 bases and J shed 0 bases, with 16 bases lying between them. CDR3 in amino acids: CARKRRFYSTDTQYF. The CDR3 nucleotides read TGCGCCAGGAAAAGACGGTTCTATAGCACAGATACGCAGTATTTT.

The rearrangement joins TRBV5-1 to TRBJ2-5; D might be TRBD1 or TRBD2, each matching 5 bases. V was pared by 4 bases and J by 4 bases, with 14 bases between. The CDR3 has 14 amino acids. Per germline, CDR1 SGHRS and CDR2 YFSETQ. DNA for the CDR3: TGCGCCAGCAGCACCGGGACGACGAGAGAGACCCAGTACTTC. Amino acids: CASSTGTTRETQYF.

V is TRBV5-6 and J is TRBJ1-3; 8 bases are a match to TRBD1. Germline V CDR1 and CDR2: SGHDT, YYEEEE. This CDR3 contains 16 residues. The V gene end was trimmed by 4 bases and the J gene end by 3 bases; junction bases not matched to a gene: 9. DNA of the CDR3: TGTGCCAGCAGCCCCGGGACAGGAATGGGTGGAAACACCATATATTTT. It encodes CASSPGTGMGGNTIYF.

The chain is built from TRBV15 and TRBJ1-2, with TRBD1 identical over 8 bases. This CDR3 has 15 residues. V trimming: 3 bases; J trimming: 8 bases; junction bases outside the gene matches: 11. Per germline, CDR1 LNHNV and CDR2 YYDKDF (reference sequence). CDR3 loop: CATSRTGTGGDGYTF. The CDR3, as DNA: TGTGCCACCAGCAGGACCGGGACAGGTGGAGACGGCTACACCTTC. Drawing the rest from reference TRBV15 and TRBJ1-2, the complete variable domain is DAMVIQNPRYQVTQFGKPVTLSCSQTLNHNVMYWYQQKSSQAPKLLFHYYDKDFNNEADTPDNFQSRRPNTSFCFLDIRSPGLGDTAMYLCATSRTGTGGDGYTFGSGTRLTVV.

This chain links TRBV6-5 with TRBJ1-4, with TRBD1 identical over 9 bases. Germline loops: CDR1 MNHEY, CDR2 SVGAGI. The CDR3 sequence is 14 residues long. V shed 6 bases, J shed 4 bases, and the junction held 3 bases outside the gene matches. The CDR3 DNA reads TGTGCCAGCAGGGGGACAGGGAATAATGAAAAACTGTTTTTT. Its translation is CASRGTGNNEKLFF.

The chain links TRBV28 to TRBJ1-5; TRBD1 agrees at 9 bases. Germline loops: CDR1 MDHEN, CDR2 SYDVKM. V trimming: 5 bases; J trimming: 4 bases; junction bases outside the gene matches: 6. The CDR3 has 15 residues. The chain's CDR3 is CASSRWTGANQPQHF. The DNA for the CDR3 is TGTGCCAGCAGTAGGTGGACAGGGGCGAATCAGCCCCAGCATTTT.

This clone was found once. The gene calls are TRBV5-1 and TRBJ2-7, with 14 nucleotides matching TRBD2. The J segment lost 3 bases and the V segment lost 4 bases, leaving 12 bases of the junction unmatched. The CDR3 length is 18 residues. CDR1 is SGHRS and CDR2 is YFSETQ in the germline V gene. Here the CDR3 reads CASSPWGLAGATSYEQYF. As DNA, the CDR3 is TGCGCCAGCAGCCCATGGGGACTAGCGGGAGCCACAAGCTACGAGCAGTACTTC.

The chain has TRBV28 and TRBJ1-1; TRBD1 matches at 10 bases. The CDR3 length is 17 residues. CDR1 and CDR2 (germline): MDHEN, SYDVKM. With V trimmed by 2 bases and J by 6 bases, 12 bases remained unmatched. CDR3 residues: CASSLAGQGLGKAEAFF. CDR3 bases: TGTGCCAGCAGTTTAGCGGGACAGGGGCTGGGGAAGGCTGAAGCTTTCTTT.

The chain couples TRBV7-8 to TRBJ1-1; no clear D. This CDR3 contains 15 residues. The V end lost 5 bases, the J end lost 6 bases, and 19 bases lay between the germline ends. Germline V gene data show CDR1 as SGHVS and CDR2 as FQNEAQ. The CDR3: CASSERRLFAAEAFF. CDR3 nucleotide sequence: TGTGCCAGCAGCGAGAGACGGTTATTTGCCGCTGAAGCTTTCTTT.

Here the CDR3 reads CASIDSGGGTGENYGYTF. The CDR3 DNA reads TGTGCCAGCATCGACTCAGGAGGGGGGACAGGAGAGAACTATGGCTACACCTTC. The rearrangement links TRBV28 to TRBJ1-2; 8 bases align to TRBD1. Trimming took 7 bases from V and 2 from J; bases not matched to a gene: 18. CDR3 length: 18 residues. The germline gives CDR1 MDHEN, CDR2 SYDVKM.

V gene TRBV10-3 combines with J gene TRBJ1-5, with D unclear. Germline V gene lookup returns CDR1 ENHRY and CDR2 SYGVKD. The CDR3 is 13 amino acids. V lost 2 bases and J lost 13, with 15 bases in between. CDR3 coding DNA: TGTGCCATCAGTGAGACCGGCCGATCGGGACAGCATTTT. Amino acids: CAISETGRSGQHF.

The chain uses TRBV29-1 and TRBJ2-3, with D uncertain. In germline, CDR1 is SQVTM, CDR2 ANQGSEA. The CDR3 sequence is 14 residues long. Trimming removed 8 bases at V and 5 bases at J, with 20 bases between. The CDR3 DNA follows: TGCAGCCTTACCGACCCCGTAGCTGTAGATACGCAGTATTTT. Amino acids: CSLTDPVAVDTQYF.

This chain joins TRBV27 and TRBJ2-1; 7 bases fit TRBD1. V lost 6 bases to trimming and J lost 2 bases; unmatched junction nucleotides: 10. CDR1 is MNHEY and CDR2 is SMNVEV in the germline V gene (reference sequence). This CDR3 comprises 16 residues. The DNA for the CDR3 is TGTGCCAGCAGCGCCAAACCGGGACAGACCTACAATGAGCAGTTCTTC. It yields the protein CASSAKPGQTYNEQFF.

V gene TRBV27 combines with J gene TRBJ2-1, with 7 bases aligning to TRBD2. The CDR3 runs 15 residues. The V gene end was trimmed by 3 bases and the J gene end by 2 bases; junction bases not matched to a gene: 4. CDR1 MNHEY and CDR2 SMNVEV come from the germline V gene (reference sequence). The CDR3 DNA reads as TGTGCCAGCAGTTTTTGGACTAGTCCCTACAATGAGCAGTTCTTC. Its protein product is CASSFWTSPYNEQFF.

V and J are TRBV19 and TRBJ2-7, with D possibly TRBD1 on 5 matching bases. This CDR3 has 15 amino acids. The germline V gene has CDR1 LNHDA and CDR2 SQIVND (reference sequence). With 5 bases removed from V and 0 bases from J, the gap between germline ends came to 14 bases. CDR3 in DNA: TGTGCCAGTAGTTCCAAACACAGGAGCTCCTACGAGCAGTACTTC. It encodes CASSSKHRSSYEQYF.